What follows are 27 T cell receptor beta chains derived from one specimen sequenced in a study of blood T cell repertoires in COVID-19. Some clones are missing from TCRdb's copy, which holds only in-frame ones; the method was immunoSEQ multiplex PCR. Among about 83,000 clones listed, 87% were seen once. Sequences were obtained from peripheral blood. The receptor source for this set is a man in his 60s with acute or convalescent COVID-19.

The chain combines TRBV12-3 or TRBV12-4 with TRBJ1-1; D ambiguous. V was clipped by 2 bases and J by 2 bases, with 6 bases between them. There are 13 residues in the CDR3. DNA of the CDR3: TGTGCCAGCAGTTTACAGGTAAACACTGAAGCTTTCTTT. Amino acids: CASSLQVNTEAFF.

For the CDR3, the DNA is TGTGCCAGCAGCCGAGATAGCAATCAGCCCCAGCATTTT. Encoded protein: CASSRDSNQPQHF. The chain joins TRBV6-5 to TRBJ1-5; D uncertain. This CDR3 has 13 residues. The germline V gene has CDR1 MNHEY and CDR2 SVGAGI. Between the trimmed V and J ends, which lost 6 bases and 0 bases, there was a span of 6 bases.

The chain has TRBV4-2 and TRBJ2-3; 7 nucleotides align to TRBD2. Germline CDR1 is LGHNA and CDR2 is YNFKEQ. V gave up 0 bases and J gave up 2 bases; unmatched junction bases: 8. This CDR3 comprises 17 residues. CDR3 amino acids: CASSQEAGDSYTDTQYF. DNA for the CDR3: TGTGCCAGCAGCCAAGAGGCGGGGGACTCCTACACAGATACGCAGTATTTT.

The CDR3 DNA reads as TGTGCCAGCAGCTTCATAGGGGGTGATGGCTACACCTTC. It is translated as CASSFIGGDGYTF. The J gene is TRBJ1-2, the V gene TRBV5-8; the D gene is possibly TRBD1 (6 bases). The CDR3 is made up of 13 amino acids. The germline CDR1 and CDR2 sequences are SGHTS and YDEGEE. The V end lost 2 bases, the J end lost 6 bases, and 11 bases lay between the germline ends.

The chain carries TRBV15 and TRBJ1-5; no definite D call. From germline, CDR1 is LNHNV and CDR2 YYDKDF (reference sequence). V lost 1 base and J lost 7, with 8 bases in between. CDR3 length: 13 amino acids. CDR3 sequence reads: CATSRGESQPQHF. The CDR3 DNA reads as TGTGCCACCAGCAGAGGGGAGTCGCAGCCCCAGCATTTT.

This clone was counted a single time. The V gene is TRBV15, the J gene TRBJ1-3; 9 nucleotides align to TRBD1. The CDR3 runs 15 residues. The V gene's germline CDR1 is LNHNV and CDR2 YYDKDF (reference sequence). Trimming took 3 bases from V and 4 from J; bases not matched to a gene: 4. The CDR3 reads CATSSDRGVGNTIYF. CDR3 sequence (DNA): TGTGCCACCAGCAGTGACAGGGGGGTAGGAAACACCATATATTTT.

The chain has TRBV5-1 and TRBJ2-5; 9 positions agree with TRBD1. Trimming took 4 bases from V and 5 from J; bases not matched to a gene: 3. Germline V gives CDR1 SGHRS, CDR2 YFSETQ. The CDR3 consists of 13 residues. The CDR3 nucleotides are TGCGCCAGCAGCAACGACAGGGGGGAGACCCAGTACTTC. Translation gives CASSNDRGETQYF.

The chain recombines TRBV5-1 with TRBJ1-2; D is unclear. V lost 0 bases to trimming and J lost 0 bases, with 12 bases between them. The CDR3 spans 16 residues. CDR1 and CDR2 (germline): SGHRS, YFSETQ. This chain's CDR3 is CASSLEAAGTNYGYTF. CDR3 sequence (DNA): TGCGCCAGCAGCTTGGAGGCGGCCGGAACTAACTATGGCTACACCTTC.

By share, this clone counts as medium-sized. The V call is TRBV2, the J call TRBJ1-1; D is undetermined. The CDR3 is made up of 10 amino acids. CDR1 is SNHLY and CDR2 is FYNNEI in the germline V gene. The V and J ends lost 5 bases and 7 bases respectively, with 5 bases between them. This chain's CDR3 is CASSHSEAFF. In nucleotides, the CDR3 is TGTGCCAGCAGTCACAGTGAAGCTTTCTTT.

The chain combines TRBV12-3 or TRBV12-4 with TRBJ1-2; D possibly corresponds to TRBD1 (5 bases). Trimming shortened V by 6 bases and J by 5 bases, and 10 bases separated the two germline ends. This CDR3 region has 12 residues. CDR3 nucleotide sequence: TGTGCCAGCAGGCTCAGGGATTATGGCTACACCTTC. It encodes CASRLRDYGYTF.

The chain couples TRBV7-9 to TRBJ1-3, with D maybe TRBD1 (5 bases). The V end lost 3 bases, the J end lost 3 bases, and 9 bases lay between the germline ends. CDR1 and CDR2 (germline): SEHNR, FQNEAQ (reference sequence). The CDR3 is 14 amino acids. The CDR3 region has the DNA TGTGCCAGCAGCTTCGGCAGGGATGGAAACACCATATATTTT. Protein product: CASSFGRDGNTIYF. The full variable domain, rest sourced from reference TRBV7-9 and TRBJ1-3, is DTGVSQNPRHKITKRGQNVTFRCDPISEHNRLYWYRQTLGQGPEFLTYFQNEAQLEKSRLLSDRFSAERPKGSFSTLEIQRTEQGDSAMYLCASSFGRDGNTIYFGEGSWLTVV.

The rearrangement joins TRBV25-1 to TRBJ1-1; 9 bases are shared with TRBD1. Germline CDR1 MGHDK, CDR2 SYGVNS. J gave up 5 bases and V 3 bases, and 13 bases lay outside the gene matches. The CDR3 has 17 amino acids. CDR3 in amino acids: CASSETTQQGAKTEAFF. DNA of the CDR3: TGTGCCAGCAGTGAGACCACACAACAGGGGGCGAAAACTGAAGCTTTCTTT.

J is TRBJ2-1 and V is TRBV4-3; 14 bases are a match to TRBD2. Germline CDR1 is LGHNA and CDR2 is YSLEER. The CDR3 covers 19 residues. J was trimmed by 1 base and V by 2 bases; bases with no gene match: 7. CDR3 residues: CASSQRGTSGGGSYNEQFF. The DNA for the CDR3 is TGCGCCAGCAGCCAACGCGGGACTAGCGGGGGCGGGTCCTACAATGAGCAGTTCTTC.

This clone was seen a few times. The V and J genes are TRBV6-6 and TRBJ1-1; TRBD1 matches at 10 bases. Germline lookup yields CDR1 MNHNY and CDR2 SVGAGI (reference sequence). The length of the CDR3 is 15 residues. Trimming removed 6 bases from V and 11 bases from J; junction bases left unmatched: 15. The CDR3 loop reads CASSQSGQGVRVAFF. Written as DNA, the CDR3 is TGTGCCAGCAGCCAGAGCGGACAGGGGGTGCGGGTGGCTTTCTTT.

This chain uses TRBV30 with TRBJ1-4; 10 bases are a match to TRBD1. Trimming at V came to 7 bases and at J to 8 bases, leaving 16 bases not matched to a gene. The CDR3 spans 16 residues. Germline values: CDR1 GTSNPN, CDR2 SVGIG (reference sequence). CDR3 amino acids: CASETPMGTGVEKLFF. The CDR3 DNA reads TGTGCCTCCGAAACCCCGATGGGGACAGGGGTAGAAAAACTGTTTTTT.

CDR3 DNA: TGTGCCAGTAGTATGAGGGGTACAGGGGGCTGGGGCGGCGGCTACACCTTC. Translation gives CASSMRGTGGWGGGYTF. This chain links TRBV19 with TRBJ1-2; 9 bases fit TRBD1. Trimming at V came to 3 bases and at J to 8 bases, leaving 16 bases not matched to a gene. The CDR3 loop spans 17 amino acids. Germline CDR1 is LNHDA and CDR2 is SQIVND (reference sequence).

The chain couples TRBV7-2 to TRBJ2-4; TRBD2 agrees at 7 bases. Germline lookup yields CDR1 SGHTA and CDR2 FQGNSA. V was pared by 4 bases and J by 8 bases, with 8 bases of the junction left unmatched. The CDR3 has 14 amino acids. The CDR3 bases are TGTGCCAGCAGCTCGCCCCAACTAGCGTACATTCAGTACTTC. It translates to CASSSPQLAYIQYF.

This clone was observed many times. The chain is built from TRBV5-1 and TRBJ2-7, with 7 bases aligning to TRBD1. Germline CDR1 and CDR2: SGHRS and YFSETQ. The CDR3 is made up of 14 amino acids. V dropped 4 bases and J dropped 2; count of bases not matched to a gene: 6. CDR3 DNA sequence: TGCGCCAGCAGCCGAGACAGGGCTACCTACGAGCAGTACTTC. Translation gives CASSRDRATYEQYF.

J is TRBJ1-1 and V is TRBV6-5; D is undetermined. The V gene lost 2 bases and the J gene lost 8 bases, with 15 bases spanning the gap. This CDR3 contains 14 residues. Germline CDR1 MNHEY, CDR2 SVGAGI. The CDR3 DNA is TGTGCCAGCAGTTACGGTAGCACCCTCGAGGAAGCTTTCTTT. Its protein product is CASSYGSTLEEAFF.

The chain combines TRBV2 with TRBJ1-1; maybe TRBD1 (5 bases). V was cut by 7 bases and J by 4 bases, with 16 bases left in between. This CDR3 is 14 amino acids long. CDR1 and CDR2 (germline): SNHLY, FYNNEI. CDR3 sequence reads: CASKKAAGFTEAFF. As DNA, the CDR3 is TGTGCCAGCAAGAAGGCCGCAGGGTTCACTGAAGCTTTCTTT.

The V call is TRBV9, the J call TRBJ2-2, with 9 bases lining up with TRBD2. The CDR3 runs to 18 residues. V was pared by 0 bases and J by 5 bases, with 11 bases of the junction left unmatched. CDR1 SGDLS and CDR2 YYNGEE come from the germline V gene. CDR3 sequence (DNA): TGTGCCAGCAGCGTAGAGGAGGAGCGGGGGGCGTATACCGGGGAGCTGTTTTTT. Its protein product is CASSVEEERGAYTGELFF.

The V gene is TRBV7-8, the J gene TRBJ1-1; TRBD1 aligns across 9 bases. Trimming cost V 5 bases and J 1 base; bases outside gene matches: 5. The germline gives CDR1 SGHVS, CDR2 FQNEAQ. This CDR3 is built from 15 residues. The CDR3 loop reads CASSNDRGSNTEAFF. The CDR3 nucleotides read TGTGCCAGCAGCAACGACAGGGGGTCGAACACTGAAGCTTTCTTT. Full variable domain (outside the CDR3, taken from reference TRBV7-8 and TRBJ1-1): GAGVSQSPRYKVAKRGQDVALRCDPISGHVSLFWYQQALGQGPEFLTYFQNEAQLDKSGLPSDRFFAERPEGSVSTLKIQRTQQEDSAVYLCASSNDRGSNTEAFFGQGTRLTVV.

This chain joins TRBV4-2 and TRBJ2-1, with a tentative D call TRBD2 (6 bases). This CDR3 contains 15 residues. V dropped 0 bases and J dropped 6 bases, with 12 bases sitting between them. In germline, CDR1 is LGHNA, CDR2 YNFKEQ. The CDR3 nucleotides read TGTGCCAGCAGCCAAGATTTGGGACTTCCCAATGAGCAGTTCTTC. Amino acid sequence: CASSQDLGLPNEQFF.

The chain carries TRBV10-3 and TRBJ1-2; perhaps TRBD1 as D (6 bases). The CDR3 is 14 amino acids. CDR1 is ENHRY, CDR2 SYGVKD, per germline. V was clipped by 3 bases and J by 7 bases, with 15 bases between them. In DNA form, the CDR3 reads TGTGCCATCAGTGAAGATCGGGCCAGGGGTGGCTACACCTTC. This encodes CAISEDRARGGYTF.

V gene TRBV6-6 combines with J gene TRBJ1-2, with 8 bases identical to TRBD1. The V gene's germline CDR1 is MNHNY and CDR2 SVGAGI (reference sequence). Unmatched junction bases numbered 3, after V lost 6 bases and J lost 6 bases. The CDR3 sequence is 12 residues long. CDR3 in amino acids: CASSPDRDGYTF. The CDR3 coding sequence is TGTGCCAGCAGCCCGGACAGGGATGGCTACACCTTC.

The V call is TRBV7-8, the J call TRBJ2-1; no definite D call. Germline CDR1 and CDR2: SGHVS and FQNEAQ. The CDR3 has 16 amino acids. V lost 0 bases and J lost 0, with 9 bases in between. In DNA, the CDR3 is TGTGCCAGCAGCTTAGCGGTCAAGAGCTCCTACAATGAGCAGTTCTTC. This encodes CASSLAVKSSYNEQFF.

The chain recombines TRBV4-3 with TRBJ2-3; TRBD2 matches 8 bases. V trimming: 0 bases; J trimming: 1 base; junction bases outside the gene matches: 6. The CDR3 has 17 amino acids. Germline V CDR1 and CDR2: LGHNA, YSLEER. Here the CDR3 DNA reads TGCGCCAGCAGCCAAGAGGGGCGGCGGGGGGGCACAGATACGCAGTATTTT. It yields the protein CASSQEGRRGGTDTQYF.